This TCR beta chain was documented in a study of T cell responses to AZD1222 COVID-19 vaccine. Whole-study findings and limits: All repertoire sampling was performed exclusively after the peak T cell response. A rise in Spike-specific TCR breadth and depth followed two AZD1222 doses.

The germline CDR1 and CDR2 sequences are MNHNS and SASEGT. V dropped 3 bases and J dropped 5; count of bases not matched to a gene: 13. The CDR3 extends over 18 amino acids. A remark on this clone: Antigen specificity is unknown.

The data were produced by immunoSEQ multiplex PCR, yet TCRdb's version contains in-frame clones alone and is incomplete. The sample records 95,000 to 150,000 clones, around 83% being singletons. This sequence was found in an adult who received the AZD1222 COVID-19 vaccine. This chain links TRBV6-1 with TRBJ1-1; TRBD1 agrees at 12 bases. Sequences were derived from peripheral blood, sampled 28 days after the second AZD1222 dose. The CDR3: CASSDLIGTGGSGTEAFF. CDR3 in DNA: TGTGCCAGCAGTGATCTTATCGGGACAGGGGGCAGTGGAACTGAAGCTTTCTTT.